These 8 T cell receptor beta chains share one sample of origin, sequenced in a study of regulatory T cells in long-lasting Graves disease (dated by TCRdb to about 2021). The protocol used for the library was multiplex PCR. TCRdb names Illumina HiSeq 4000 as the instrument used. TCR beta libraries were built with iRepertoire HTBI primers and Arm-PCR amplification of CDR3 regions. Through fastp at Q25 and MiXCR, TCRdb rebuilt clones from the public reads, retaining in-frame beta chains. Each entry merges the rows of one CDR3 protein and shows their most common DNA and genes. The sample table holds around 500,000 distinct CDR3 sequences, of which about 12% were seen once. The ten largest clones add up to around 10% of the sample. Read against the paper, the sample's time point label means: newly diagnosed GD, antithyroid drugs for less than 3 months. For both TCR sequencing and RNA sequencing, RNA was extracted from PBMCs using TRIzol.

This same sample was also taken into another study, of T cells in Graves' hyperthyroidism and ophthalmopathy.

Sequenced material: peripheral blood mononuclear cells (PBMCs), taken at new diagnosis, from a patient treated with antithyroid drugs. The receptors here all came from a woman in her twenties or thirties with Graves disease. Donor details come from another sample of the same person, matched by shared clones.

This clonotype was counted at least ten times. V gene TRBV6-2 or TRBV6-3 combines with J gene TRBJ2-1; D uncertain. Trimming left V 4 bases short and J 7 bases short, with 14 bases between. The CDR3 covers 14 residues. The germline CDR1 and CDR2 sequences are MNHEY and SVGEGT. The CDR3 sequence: CASSWLVGGNEQFF. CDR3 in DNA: TGTGCCAGCAGTTGGCTGGTAGGTGGGAATGAGCAGTTCTTC.

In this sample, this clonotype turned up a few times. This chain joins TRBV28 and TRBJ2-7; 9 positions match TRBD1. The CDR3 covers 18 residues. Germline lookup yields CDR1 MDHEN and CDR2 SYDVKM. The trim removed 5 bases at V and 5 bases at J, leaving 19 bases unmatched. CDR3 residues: CASSLHSPLQGANHEQYF. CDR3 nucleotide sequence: TGTGCCAGCAGTCTTCACTCTCCTTTACAGGGGGCGAACCACGAGCAGTACTTC. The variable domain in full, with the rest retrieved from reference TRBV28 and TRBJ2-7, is DVKVTQSSRYLVKRTGEKVFLECVQDMDHENMFWYRQDPGLGLRLIYFSYDVKMKEKGDIPEGYSVSREKKERFSLILESASTNQTSMYLCASSLHSPLQGANHEQYFGPGTRLTVT.

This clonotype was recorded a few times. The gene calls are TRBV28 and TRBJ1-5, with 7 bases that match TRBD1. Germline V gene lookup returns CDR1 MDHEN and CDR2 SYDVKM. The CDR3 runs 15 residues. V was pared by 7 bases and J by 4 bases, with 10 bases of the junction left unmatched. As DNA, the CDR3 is TGTGCCAGCACCCAGGGGGGGGGAAGTAATCAGCCCCAGCATTTT. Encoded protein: CASTQGGGSNQPQHF.

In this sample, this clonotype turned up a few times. CDR3 sequence: CASSLTPTGGMADTQYF. In DNA, the CDR3 is TGTGCCAGCAGCTTAACGCCCACAGGGGGCATGGCAGATACGCAGTATTTT. The V gene is TRBV7-3, the J gene TRBJ2-3, with 9 nucleotides matching TRBD1. Germline V gene data show CDR1 as SGHTA and CDR2 as FQGTGA. V shed 0 bases, J shed 4 bases, and the junction held 8 bases outside the gene matches. CDR3 length: 17 residues.

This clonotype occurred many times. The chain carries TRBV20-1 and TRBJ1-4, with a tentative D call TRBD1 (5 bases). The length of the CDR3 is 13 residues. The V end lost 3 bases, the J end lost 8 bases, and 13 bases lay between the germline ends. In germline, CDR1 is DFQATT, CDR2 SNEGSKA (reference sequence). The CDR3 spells CSASGGGGEKLFF. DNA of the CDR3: TGCAGTGCTAGCGGCGGGGGAGGAGAAAAACTGTTTTTT.

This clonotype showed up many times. The CDR3 reads CASSRRRNTEAFF. CDR3 DNA: TGTGCCAGCAGCAGGCGTAGGAACACTGAAGCTTTCTTT. This chain uses TRBV6-2 or TRBV6-3 with TRBJ1-1, with D hard to call. V was trimmed by 6 bases and J by 1 base, leaving 9 bases between them. Germline V lookup: CDR1 MNHEY, CDR2 SVGEGT. This CDR3 is built from 13 residues.

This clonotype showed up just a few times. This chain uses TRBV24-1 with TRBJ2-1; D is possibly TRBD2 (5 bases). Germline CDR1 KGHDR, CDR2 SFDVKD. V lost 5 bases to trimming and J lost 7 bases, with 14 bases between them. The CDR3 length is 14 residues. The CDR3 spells CATSGLGPGNEQFF. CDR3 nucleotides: TGTGCCACCAGTGGCTTAGGGCCGGGGAATGAGCAGTTCTTC.

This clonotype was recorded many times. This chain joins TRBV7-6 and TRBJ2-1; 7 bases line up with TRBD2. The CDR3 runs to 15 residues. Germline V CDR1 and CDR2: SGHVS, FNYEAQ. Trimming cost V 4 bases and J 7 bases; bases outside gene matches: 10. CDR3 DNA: TGTGCCAGCAGCTCGCCATCGGGAGGTAGGAATGAGCAGTTCTTC. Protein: CASSSPSGGRNEQFF.